This passage covers 16 T cell receptor beta chains from one sample sequenced in a study of regulatory T cells in long-lasting Graves disease. As to time point: persistent/refractory GD, antithyroid drugs over 5 years with positive TRAb. PBMCs were the source of the RNA used for TCR sequencing. Investigators prepared the TCR beta libraries by applying iRepertoire HTBI primers and Arm-PCR of CDR3 regions. TCRdb independently ran MiXCR on the multiplex PCR reads; one entry per CDR3 protein. The repertoire has some 370,000 distinct CDR3 sequences, under 25% of them found once; the top ten carry less than 25%. This sample comprised peripheral blood mononuclear cells (PBMCs), obtained when the disease was refractory, from a patient treated with antithyroid drugs. These receptors were collected from a female donor with Graves disease.

This clonotype was picked up one time. CDR3 sequence reads: CSARGGPKNIQYF. CDR3 nucleotides: TGCAGTGCCCGAGGGGGGCCCAAAAACATTCAGTACTTC. V gene TRBV20-1 combines with J gene TRBJ2-4; D tentatively fits TRBD1 or TRBD2 (6 bases each). Germline V gene data show CDR1 as DFQATT and CDR2 as SNEGSKA (reference sequence). This CDR3 is built from 13 residues. V lost 6 bases, J lost 2 bases, and 11 bases lay in between.

This clonotype was counted only a few times. The rearrangement uses TRBV2 and TRBJ2-4; the D gene is possibly TRBD2 (5 bases). This CDR3 is built from 14 residues. Looked up from germline, CDR1 is SNHLY and CDR2 is FYNNEI. The ends were cut back, 2 bases at V and 4 bases at J, with 9 bases in the middle. This CDR3 reads CASSEFREKNIQYF. CDR3 sequence (DNA): TGTGCCAGCAGTGAATTCCGGGAAAAAAACATTCAGTACTTC.

V gene TRBV14 combines with J gene TRBJ1-2; D is possibly TRBD1 (6 bases). Germline V CDR1 and CDR2: SGHDN, FVKESK. V was pared by 4 bases and J by 6 bases, with 15 bases between. The CDR3 sequence is 14 residues long. The CDR3 sequence: CASSLNPGVNGYTF. CDR3 nucleotides: TGTGCCAGCAGCCTTAACCCAGGGGTTAATGGCTACACCTTC.

This clonotype was seen a few times. The chain joins TRBV29-1 to TRBJ1-4; the D is unclear. CDR3 length: 12 amino acids. Trimming left V 7 bases short and J 7 bases short, with 13 bases between. Germline CDR1 SQVTM, CDR2 ANQGSEA. In DNA form, the CDR3 reads TGCAGCGCTTCTGACCAGACTGAAAAACTGTTTTTT. Translated, it gives CSASDQTEKLFF.

This clonotype was counted at least ten times. The chain has TRBV6-1 and TRBJ1-2; TRBD1 matches at 7 bases. This CDR3 is built from 19 residues. The germline gives CDR1 MNHNS, CDR2 SASEGT. The ends lost 6 bases at V and 6 bases at J; junction bases unmatched: 25. CDR3 nucleotides: TGTGCCAGCAGCTTCGGGCCGAAACAAAACAGGGGCGGGACGGATGGCTACACCTTC. It codes for CASSFGPKQNRGGTDGYTF.

This clonotype was found a few times. The chain is built from TRBV7-9 and TRBJ1-5; D uncertain. The CDR3 has 13 amino acids. V lost 3 bases, J lost 5 bases, and 8 bases lay in between. The V gene's germline CDR1 is SEHNR and CDR2 FQNEAQ (reference sequence). The CDR3 region is CASSLSRDQPQHF. The CDR3 DNA reads as TGTGCCAGCAGCTTGTCGCGGGATCAGCCCCAGCATTTT.

This clonotype appeared a few times. The chain joins TRBV20-1 to TRBJ2-2, with 7 bases fitting TRBD2. The V and J ends lost 1 base and 4 bases, in that order; junction bases with no gene match: 3. Germline loops: CDR1 DFQATT, CDR2 SNEGSKA (reference sequence). This CDR3 contains 14 residues. The CDR3: CSARGGRRTGELFF. CDR3 DNA sequence: TGCAGTGCTAGAGGCGGGAGACGCACCGGGGAGCTGTTTTTT.

This clonotype was observed a handful of times. The chain has TRBV18 and TRBJ2-5; possible D gene TRBD1, 6 bases. The V end was cut by 3 bases, the J end by 4 bases, with 15 bases between. The CDR3 totals 15 residues. Germline V gene data show CDR1 as KGHSH and CDR2 as LQKENI. CDR3 bases: TGTGCCAGCTCACCCGAACAGGGTTGGGGAGAGACCCAGTACTTC. Its protein is CASSPEQGWGETQYF.

As concerns this clonotype: It may be a read error: a sequence one base away is much more abundant. This chain connects TRBV12-3 or TRBV12-4 to TRBJ1-1, with D possibly TRBD1 on 6 matching bases. V was shortened by 5 bases and J by 1 base, with 14 bases between the two germline ends. This CDR3 is built from 15 residues. CDR3 in amino acids: CASSGGRGPNTEAFF. For the CDR3, the DNA is TGTGCCAGCAGTGGAGGGCGGGGGCCGAACACTGAAGCTTTCTTT.

In this sample, this clonotype turned up a few times. The rearrangement links TRBV5-4 to TRBJ2-5; TRBD2 aligns across 8 bases. The CDR3 extends over 15 amino acids. Germline V gene lookup returns CDR1 SGHNT and CDR2 YYREEE (reference sequence). Trimming removed 0 bases from V and 3 bases from J; junction bases left unmatched: 4. The CDR3 is CASSLVGAGEETQYF. As DNA, the CDR3 is TGTGCCAGCAGCTTGGTTGGAGCGGGAGAAGAGACCCAGTACTTC.

This clonotype was seen repeatedly, ten times or more. The V gene is TRBV6-2 or TRBV6-3, the J gene TRBJ2-5; a weak D match, TRBD2 (6 bases). The CDR3 contains 16 residues. CDR1 and CDR2 from the germline V gene are MNHEY and SVGEGT. Trimming cost V 5 bases and J 3 bases, with 19 bases left between them. CDR3: CASSHTGGTVEETQYF. CDR3 nucleotides: TGTGCCAGCAGTCACACGGGCGGGACGGTGGAAGAGACCCAGTACTTC.

The chain recombines TRBV6-5 with TRBJ2-5; D may be TRBD2 (6 bases). This CDR3 comprises 15 residues. V lost 0 bases to trimming and J lost 5 bases, with 13 bases between them. Germline V gene data show CDR1 as MNHEY and CDR2 as SVGAGI. This CDR3 reads CASSYSWGAGETQYF. In nucleotides, the CDR3 is TGTGCCAGCAGTTACTCCTGGGGCGCGGGGGAGACCCAGTACTTC.

Regarding this clonotype: This probably arose from a read error, given a far larger clone one base away. V and J are TRBV5-8 and TRBJ1-6; a weak D match, TRBD1 (5 bases). The V gene's germline CDR1 is SGHTS and CDR2 YDEGEE. This CDR3 spans 15 amino acids. CDR3 loop: CASNLYADWGSPLHF. CDR3 nucleotides: TGTGCCAGCAACTTGTACGCGGATTGGGGGTCACCCCTCCACTTT. The full variable domain, completed using reference TRBV5-8 and TRBJ1-6, is EAGVTQSPTHLIKTRGQQATLRCSPISGHTSVYWYQQALGLGLQFLLWYDEGEERNRGNFPPRFSGRQFPNYSSELNVNALELEDSALYLCASNLYADWGSPLHFGNGTRLTVT.

This clonotype was observed many times. The CDR3 protein is CASSFSEREYEQYF. CDR3 DNA sequence: TGTGCCAGCAGCTTTTCGGAGCGGGAGTACGAGCAGTACTTC. This chain joins TRBV7-9 and TRBJ2-7, with 8 bases identical to TRBD2. Germline-derived CDR1 and CDR2 are SEHNR and FQNEAQ (reference sequence). The CDR3 runs 14 residues. V shed 3 bases and J 4 bases; nucleotides not matched to a gene: 5.

As concerns this clonotype: It is likely a read error, because the conserved phenylalanine at the end of the CDR3 is missing. The rearrangement joins TRBV5-1 to TRBJ2-5, with TRBD2 matching 12 bases. With 1 base clipped from V and 1 base from J, the junction kept 2 bases outside the gene matches. This CDR3 has 16 amino acids. CDR1 and CDR2 (germline): SGHRS, YFSETQ. DNA for the CDR3: TGCGCCAGCAGCTTGCGACTAGCGGGAGCCCAAGAGACCCAGTACCTC. Its protein product is CASSLRLAGAQETQYL.

Ten or more counts support this clonotype. CDR3 nucleotide sequence: TGTGCCAGCAGTTTAAGTTCACTAGCGGACCAGTACTTC. Amino acids: CASSLSSLADQYF. The chain couples TRBV27 to TRBJ2-5, with 8 bases identical to TRBD2. There are 13 residues in the CDR3. Unmatched junction bases numbered 6, after V lost 2 bases and J lost 10 bases. From germline, CDR1 is MNHEY and CDR2 SMNVEV (reference sequence).